Many counts were recorded for the clone carrying this T cell receptor beta chain. Its target is unknown. All patients were untreated before thyroid surgery. The sample originates from a study of metastatic and nonmetastatic thyroid tumors. Background on the study: The authors compared repertoires across blood and tumor or nodule tissue from malignant and benign thyroid patients.

Study-level results: In both blood and tumor samples, TCR beta diversity was reported significantly higher for malignant than benign nodules.

The ends were cut back, 1 base at V and 7 bases at J, with 11 bases in the middle. The CDR3 totals 14 residues. CDR1 and CDR2 from the germline V gene are MDHEN and SYDVKM. Authors' processing steps: Variation in CDR3 across clinicopathological groups served as the basis for constructing a distant-metastasis classifier in papillary thyroid cancer. From the PCR reads, TCRdb re-called clones with MiXCR. These V and J calls are TCRdb output, not the study's own analysis. Among 100,000 or so clones listed, more than 12% were seen once. The source of this sequence is a female donor with papillary thyroid cancer or a benign thyroid nodule (not recorded which). Some clones in this sample may be carry-over from other donors' samples. Material: blood. The J gene is TRBJ2-4, the V gene TRBV28; D unclear. The CDR3 is CASSLLSLRNIQYF. CDR3 in DNA: TGTGCCAGCAGTTTATTGAGCCTCCGGAACATTCAGTACTTC.